A single sample gave rise to the 19 T cell receptor beta chains below, sequenced in a study of post-analysis software for immune sequencing data. Study observations and caveats: TRBV segments more frequent in patients than in controls numbered roughly 5 and included TRBV5-6, TRBV5-1 and TRBV20-1.

Antigens of these TCRs are unknown. cDNA libraries of TCR beta carried unique molecular identifiers. Via MiXCR, TCRdb re-called the PCR reads, giving one row per CDR3 protein. Here the sample spans approximately 730,000 distinct CDR3 sequences, around 27% being singletons. Sequencing was performed on blood. These receptors all come from a girl between 10 and 17 years old with multiple sclerosis.

The chain employs TRBV3-1 and TRBJ2-1; 9 bases map to TRBD2. Germline CDR1 is LGHDT and CDR2 is YNNKEL (reference sequence). J was trimmed by 4 bases and V by 1 base; bases with no gene match: 8. This CDR3 spans 17 amino acids. The CDR3 reads CASSQVGLAGTYNEQFF. In DNA form, the CDR3 reads TGTGCCAGCAGCCAAGTTGGCCTAGCGGGAACGTACAATGAGCAGTTCTTC.

V usage is TRBV7-2 and J usage is TRBJ2-6; D perhaps matches TRBD1 (5 bases). The V end lost 4 bases, the J end lost 0 bases, and 10 bases lay between the germline ends. The CDR3 length is 16 residues. Germline lookup yields CDR1 SGHTA and CDR2 FQGNSA. The DNA for the CDR3 is TGTGCCAGCAGCTCCAGGGCCACCTCTGGGGCCAACGTCCTGACTTTC. Its translation is CASSSRATSGANVLTF.

The J gene is TRBJ2-3, the V gene TRBV28, with D perhaps assigned TRBD1 or TRBD2 (6 bases each). The germline gives CDR1 MDHEN, CDR2 SYDVKM. This CDR3 comprises 15 residues. The ends were cut back, 5 bases at V and 6 bases at J, with 18 bases in the middle. CDR3 loop: CASSPGDRGEDTQYF. CDR3 coding DNA: TGTGCCAGCAGTCCCGGGGATAGGGGGGAGGATACGCAGTATTTT.

The J gene is TRBJ2-1, the V gene TRBV20-1; 8 positions agree with TRBD2. The V gene's germline CDR1 is DFQATT and CDR2 SNEGSKA (reference sequence). V was clipped by 6 bases and J by 0 bases; unmatched bases: 10. The CDR3 runs to 16 residues. Here the CDR3 DNA reads TGCAGTGCAAGGACTAGCCTACCTTTCTCCTACAATGAGCAGTTCTTC. Protein product: CSARTSLPFSYNEQFF.

This sequence joins TRBV20-1 and TRBJ2-7, with a possible D match to TRBD1 (6 bases). Germline V CDR1 and CDR2: DFQATT, SNEGSKA (reference sequence). The CDR3 extends over 14 amino acids. Trimming removed 3 bases from V and 2 bases from J, with 14 bases in between. The CDR3 DNA reads as TGCAGTGCTAGGGACGGGGACAAAGCCTACGAGCAGTACTTC. Translation: CSARDGDKAYEQYF.

Here the CDR3 DNA reads TGCAGTGCTGACCGGACAGGGGGGACGTACGAGCAGTACTTC. Encoded protein: CSADRTGGTYEQYF. The chain recombines TRBV20-1 with TRBJ2-7, with TRBD1 matching over 10 bases. The CDR3 consists of 14 residues. J lost 4 bases, V lost 5 bases, and 8 bases had no gene match. The germline gives CDR1 DFQATT, CDR2 SNEGSKA (reference sequence).

V and J are TRBV7-2 and TRBJ1-2; tentatively, D is TRBD1 (6 bases). The CDR3 is 15 amino acids. Germline V gene sequence: CDR1 SGHTA, CDR2 FQGNSA. The V gene lost 5 bases and the J gene lost 4 bases, with 17 bases spanning the gap. CDR3 residues: CASSPSWGGVYGYTF. The CDR3 region has the DNA TGTGCCAGCAGCCCGTCCTGGGGGGGCGTCTATGGCTACACCTTC.

This clonotype was observed many times. The rearrangement uses TRBV14 and TRBJ1-2, with D unresolved. Germline CDR1 and CDR2: SGHDN and FVKESK. The CDR3 runs to 13 residues. The V end lost 4 bases, the J end lost 3 bases, and 9 bases lay between the germline ends. The CDR3, as DNA: TGTGCCAGCAGCCCGGGCAGAGACTATGGCTACACCTTC. Encoded protein: CASSPGRDYGYTF.

About this clonotype itself: The junction departs from the called germline gene at one end, perhaps through a read error. This rearrangement joins TRBV28 to TRBJ2-5; 9 nucleotides line up with TRBD1. The CDR3 is made up of 14 amino acids. CDR1 is MDHEN and CDR2 is SYDVKM in the germline V gene. The CDR3 nucleotides read TGTGCCGGCAGTACTAGGACAGGGGAAGAGACCCAGTACTTC. Its protein is CAGSTRTGEETQYF.

V and J are TRBV5-5 and TRBJ1-1; no clear D gene. The CDR3 has 12 residues. The germline V gene encodes CDR1 SGHKS and CDR2 YYEKEE (reference sequence). Deletions cut 4 bases from V and 6 bases from J, with 10 bases between. The CDR3 sequence is CASSPFLAEAFF. The CDR3 DNA reads TGTGCCAGCAGCCCCTTTTTGGCTGAAGCTTTCTTT.

The V and J genes are TRBV6-5 and TRBJ1-1, with D possibly TRBD1 on 5 matching bases. V lost 0 bases and J lost 10, with 15 bases in between. The CDR3 consists of 14 residues. From germline, CDR1 is MNHEY and CDR2 SVGAGI. In DNA form, the CDR3 reads TGTGCCAGCAGTTACTCGGCCGAGGGGTTCACAGCTTTCTTT. This encodes CASSYSAEGFTAFF.

The chain recombines TRBV15 with TRBJ2-6; 9 bases map to TRBD1. Germline CDR1 and CDR2: LNHNV and YYDKDF (reference sequence). V was clipped by 5 bases and J by 3 bases; unmatched bases: 8. This CDR3 has 17 amino acids. The CDR3 region is CATSGIQGAYGANVLTF. The CDR3 bases are TGTGCCACCAGCGGAATACAGGGGGCGTATGGGGCCAACGTCCTGACTTTC. Full variable domain (outside the CDR3, taken from reference TRBV15 and TRBJ2-6): DAMVIQNPRYQVTQFGKPVTLSCSQTLNHNVMYWYQQKSSQAPKLLFHYYDKDFNNEADTPDNFQSRRPNTSFCFLDIRSPGLGDTAMYLCATSGIQGAYGANVLTFGAGSRLTVL.

This clonotype was seen a handful of times. V usage is TRBV5-1 and J usage is TRBJ2-1; 8 bases are a match to TRBD2. This CDR3 region has 15 residues. V shed 6 bases, J shed 6 bases, and the junction held 11 bases outside the gene matches. Germline CDR1 and CDR2: SGHRS and YFSETQ. The chain's CDR3 is CASKAGVRQPNEQFF. The CDR3 DNA sequence: TGCGCCAGCAAAGCGGGAGTTCGTCAGCCCAATGAGCAGTTCTTC.

This clonotype has just a few counts. The rearrangement uses TRBV3-1 and TRBJ2-6, with 10 nucleotides matching TRBD1. This CDR3 region has 17 residues. Germline V gene data show CDR1 as LGHDT and CDR2 as YNNKEL (reference sequence). Trimming cost V 4 bases and J 4 bases; bases outside gene matches: 7. CDR3 sequence: CASSPYGTGAGANVLTF. The CDR3 DNA reads as TGTGCCAGCAGCCCTTACGGGACAGGGGCCGGGGCCAACGTCCTGACTTTC.

This clonotype was found a few times. The chain recombines TRBV6-5 with TRBJ2-1; D is perhaps TRBD2 (6 bases). The CDR3 spans 11 residues. Germline loops: CDR1 MNHEY, CDR2 SVGAGI. V was trimmed by 7 bases and J by 9 bases, leaving 10 bases between them. This chain's CDR3 is CASIDGGEQFF. In nucleotides, the CDR3 is TGTGCCAGCATCGACGGGGGTGAGCAGTTCTTC.

The CDR3 sequence is CASSAGPEKGNPYEQYF. The CDR3 DNA reads TGTGCCAGCAGCGCGGGGCCAGAAAAGGGAAACCCCTACGAGCAGTACTTC. The gene calls are TRBV9 and TRBJ2-4, with D possibly called TRBD1 or TRBD2 (5 bases each). TRBJ2-7 matches the DNA end more closely, so the J call is doubtful. Germline V gives CDR1 SGDLS, CDR2 YYNGEE. This CDR3 is 17 amino acids long.

This rearrangement joins TRBV21-1 to TRBJ2-4; the table's D call, TRBD1, was not checked against the DNA. TRBV21-1 is annotated as a pseudogene. There are 19 residues in the CDR3. The CDR3 region is CASSKAPGTGNRSKNIQYF. CDR3 bases: TGTGCCAGCAGCAAAGCCCCCGGGACAGGCAATAGGAGCAAAAACATTCAGTACTTC.

J is TRBJ1-5 and V is TRBV3-1, with D tentatively TRBD1 (5 bases). CDR3 length: 15 amino acids. Germline V gene sequence: CDR1 LGHDT, CDR2 YNNKEL (reference sequence). Trimming left V 1 base short and J 0 bases short, with 7 bases between. Here the CDR3 reads CASSQVGGSNQPQHF. The CDR3, as DNA: TGTGCCAGCAGCCAAGTCGGGGGTAGCAATCAGCCCCAGCATTTT. The whole variable domain, filled in from reference TRBV3-1 and TRBJ1-5, reads DTAVSQTPKYLVTQMGNDKSIKCEQNLGHDTMYWYKQDSKKFLKIMFSYNNKELIINETVPNRFSPKSPDKAHLNLHINSLELGDSAVYFCASSQVGGSNQPQHFGDGTRLSIL.

This clonotype turned up a few times. This sequence joins TRBV2 and TRBJ2-5; D is undetermined. This CDR3 region has 14 residues. The germline gives CDR1 SNHLY, CDR2 FYNNEI. The V end was cut by 4 bases, the J end by 0 bases, with 9 bases between. The CDR3: CASSGSQNQETQYF. The CDR3 coding sequence is TGTGCCAGCAGTGGAAGCCAGAACCAAGAGACCCAGTACTTC.